Below, 10 T cell receptor beta chains from the same sample are listed, as sequenced in a study of T cells after yellow fever vaccination. TCRdb re-called the 5' RACE reads with MiXCR, one entry per CDR3 protein. The sample carries some 420,000 distinct CDR3 sequences, over 15% recorded once. The sample here was PBMCs, taken before the yellow fever booster vaccination. These receptors were collected from a man in his late teens or twenties who received the YFV17D yellow fever vaccine.

The J gene is TRBJ2-3, the V gene TRBV5-4; D ambiguous. Germline CDR1 is SGHNT and CDR2 is YYREEE (reference sequence). The CDR3 spans 15 residues. Between the trimmed V and J ends, which lost 0 bases and 2 bases, there was a span of 10 bases. CDR3 region: CASSLAVSPTDTQYF. CDR3 DNA sequence: TGTGCCAGCAGCTTGGCGGTTAGCCCCACAGATACGCAGTATTTT.

The V and J genes are TRBV7-8 and TRBJ2-7; D gene ambiguous. This CDR3 has 11 residues. V was trimmed by 2 bases and J by 7 bases, leaving 6 bases between them. Germline V gene lookup returns CDR1 SGHVS and CDR2 FQNEAQ. The chain's CDR3 is CASSLWEEQYF. The CDR3 nucleotides read TGTGCCAGCAGCTTATGGGAAGAGCAGTACTTC.

This clonotype has just a few counts. The chain combines TRBV20-1 with TRBJ1-2; TRBD1 might be the D (5 bases). The CDR3 has 14 amino acids. CDR1 DFQATT and CDR2 SNEGSKA come from the germline V gene (reference sequence). V lost 0 bases and J lost 4, with 12 bases in between. CDR3 in amino acids: CSARDQDTVYGYTF. The CDR3 DNA is TGCAGTGCTAGAGATCAGGACACCGTCTATGGCTACACCTTC.

The table lists this clonotype with a few counts. The V and J genes are TRBV4-2 and TRBJ2-1; D uncertain. Germline lookup yields CDR1 LGHNA and CDR2 YNFKEQ. The CDR3 length is 14 residues. Between the trimmed V and J ends, which lost 1 base and 5 bases, there was a span of 9 bases. CDR3 amino acids: CASSQVGRNNEQFF. For the CDR3, the DNA is TGTGCCAGCAGCCAAGTCGGCAGAAACAATGAGCAGTTCTTC.

This CDR3 is CASSLEASAPNTQYF. The CDR3 DNA reads TGCGCCAGCAGCTTGGAAGCTAGCGCTCCTAATACGCAGTATTTT. This chain uses TRBV5-1 with TRBJ2-3; D possibly corresponds to TRBD2 (6 bases). Germline V gene lookup returns CDR1 SGHRS and CDR2 YFSETQ. The CDR3 is 15 amino acids. Trimming cost V 0 bases and J 7 bases, with 15 bases left between them.

This clonotype was seen a few times. The chain couples TRBV3-1 to TRBJ1-1, with D tentatively TRBD1 (6 bases). The CDR3 sequence is 13 residues long. V lost 0 bases and J 9 bases, leaving 11 bases between the germline ends. Germline V lookup: CDR1 LGHDT, CDR2 YNNKEL (reference sequence). Here the CDR3 reads CASSQEQGGKAFF. CDR3 DNA: TGTGCCAGCAGCCAAGAACAGGGAGGAAAAGCTTTCTTT. Supplemented by reference TRBV3-1 and TRBJ1-1, the full variable domain reads DTAVSQTPKYLVTQMGNDKSIKCEQNLGHDTMYWYKQDSKKFLKIMFSYNNKELIINETVPNRFSPKSPDKAHLNLHINSLELGDSAVYFCASSQEQGGKAFFGQGTRLTVV.

This clonotype was observed a few times. As DNA, the CDR3 is TGTGCCAGCAGCCGGTTAGAGGAGCAGTTCTTC. This encodes CASSRLEEQFF. This chain uses TRBV7-9 with TRBJ2-1; D not certain. This CDR3 has 11 residues. CDR1 SEHNR and CDR2 FQNEAQ come from the germline V gene (reference sequence). V was pared by 5 bases and J by 10 bases, with 9 bases between.

The chain joins TRBV5-6 to TRBJ2-5, with D possibly being TRBD1 or TRBD2 (6 bases each). The CDR3 loop spans 16 amino acids. The germline CDR1 and CDR2 sequences are SGHDT and YYEEEE. Trimming stripped 1 base from V and 7 bases from J, with 20 bases between. In DNA, the CDR3 is TGTGCCAGCAGCTTGTTTGAGGGGGACCCCGGGGGGACCCAGTACTTC. It specifies CASSLFEGDPGGTQYF.

The chain employs TRBV18 and TRBJ1-5; D gene ambiguous. This CDR3 is 14 amino acids long. Germline V gene sequence: CDR1 KGHSH, CDR2 LQKENI. Deletions cut 5 bases from V and 3 bases from J, with 11 bases between. CDR3 protein: CASSTESSNQPQHF. As DNA, the CDR3 is TGTGCCAGCTCAACCGAGAGCTCCAATCAGCCCCAGCATTTT. The variable domain in full, with the rest retrieved from reference TRBV18 and TRBJ1-5, is NAGVMQNPRHLVRRRGQEARLRCSPMKGHSHVYWYRQLPEEGLKFMVYLQKENIIDESGMPKERFSAEFPKEGPSILRIQQVVRGDSAAYFCASSTESSNQPQHFGDGTRLSIL.

This clonotype was detected a few times. The chain links TRBV12-3 or TRBV12-4 to TRBJ2-2, with 7 bases aligning to TRBD2. This CDR3 has 16 amino acids. V dropped 2 bases and J dropped 0; count of bases not matched to a gene: 3. CDR3 sequence reads: CASSLNGGSNTGELFF. The DNA of the CDR3 is TGTGCCAGCAGTTTAAACGGGGGGTCGAACACCGGGGAGCTGTTTTTT.